This T cell receptor beta chain was sequenced for a study of CD8 T cells in ankylosing spondylitis. Broader study findings: Reportedly, significant enrichment of disease-linked clones occurred in matched ankylosing spondylitis synovial fluid. Reactive arthritis synovial fluid and blood were previously reported to contain some motif variants. A motif in TCR beta, a set of roughly 8 highly homologous variants, appeared characteristic of ankylosing spondylitis blood.

Quantitative 5'-RACE with molecular barcodes produced the TCR beta libraries. TCRdb processed the 5' RACE reads anew with MiXCR; each CDR3 protein has one entry. The data hold some 270,000 distinct CDR3 sequences, with 32% observed a single time. V was pared by 10 bases and J by 11 bases, with 16 bases of the junction left unmatched. Germline-derived CDR1 and CDR2 are MDHEN and SYDVKM. CDR3 length: 13 residues. About this clonotype itself: Its specificity is unknown.

This clonotype was obtained from a male donor with ankylosing spondylitis or in good health (not recorded which). This chain uses TRBV28 with TRBJ1-1; 7 bases line up with TRBD1. The material sequenced was blood, either unsorted or a sorted T cell fraction (not recorded which). In DNA form, the CDR3 reads TGTGCCACCTACTTACCTGGGACAGAATGGGCTTTCTTT. It specifies CATYLPGTEWAFF.